This T cell receptor beta chain was captured in a study of STAT5B mutations in CD4+ large granular lymphocyte leukemia. The data were produced by immunoSEQ multiplex PCR, yet TCRdb's version contains in-frame clones alone and is incomplete. The table lists approximately 30,000 clones, about 69% of them singletons. The CDR3 extends over 16 amino acids. V was pared by 5 bases and J by 6 bases, with 20 bases between. Germline V gene sequence: CDR1 MGHDK, CDR2 SYGVNS. The rearrangement joins TRBV25-1 to TRBJ1-5, with D perhaps TRBD1 (6 bases). The clonotype comes from a human donor in good health. Sample: CD4+ T cells from blood buffy coats. The CDR3 bases are TGTGCCAGCAGTCATGGGGGACACAGTGGGGCTCAGCCCCAGCATTTT. Translated: CASSHGGHSGAQPQHF.